This is a list of T cell receptor beta chains from one sample in a study of blood T cell repertoires in COVID-19. Sequencing was performed with immunoSEQ multiplex PCR; in TCRdb, only in-frame clones are kept and a portion is missing. The table records about 490,000 clones, 80% to 90% of them present only once. Sequenced material: peripheral blood. These receptors all come from a human donor in a cohort sampled during active COVID-19. Both conserved end residues are part of each CDR3. A D gene is named only where the DNA matches it firmly. Where a row states a size, it is once, few, many or the class of an expanded clone; other rows omit it.

d_gene,abundance,j_gene,v_gene,CDR3aa,CDR3nt
-,-,TRBJ2-7,TRBV10-3,CAISARETVYEQYF,TGTGCCATCAGTGCGCGTGAGACAGTTTACGAGCAGTACTTC
TRBD1,-,TRBJ1-1,TRBV6-2/TRBV6-3,CASSPDRGRTEAFF,TGTGCCAGCAGTCCCGACAGGGGTCGGACTGAAGCTTTCTTT
TRBD2,-,TRBJ2-7,TRBV2,CASSGTSGLEQYF,TGTGCCAGCAGTGGGACTAGCGGCCTCGAGCAGTACTTC
-,-,TRBJ2-7,TRBV11-3,CASSLDNSYEQYF,TGTGCCAGCAGCTTAGACAACAGCTACGAGCAGTACTTC
TRBD2,few,TRBJ2-7,TRBV25-1,CASSSNSGRAGQYF,TGTGCCAGCAGTTCTAATAGCGGGAGGGCCGGGCAGTACTTC
-,-,TRBJ2-7,TRBV6-5,CASSPRRGRDEQYF,TGTGCCAGCAGCCCAAGAAGGGGAAGGGACGAGCAGTACTTC
-,-,TRBJ1-1,TRBV6-1,CASSTDGTTEAFF,TGTGCCAGCAGTACGGACGGGACTACTGAAGCTTTCTTT
TRBD2,-,TRBJ2-7,TRBV5-6,CASSLVLAGGEQYF,TGTGCCAGCAGCTTGGTGCTAGCGGGAGGCGAGCAGTACTTC
-,-,TRBJ2-1,TRBV19,CASSISQGRRSYNEQFF,TGTGCCAGTAGTATATCTCAGGGGCGTAGGTCCTACAATGAGCAGTTCTTC
-,-,TRBJ1-4,TRBV7-9,CASSLEMGEKLFF,TGTGCCAGCAGCTTGGAGATGGGTGAAAAACTGTTTTTT
-,-,TRBJ1-2,TRBV4-1,CASTPGVPRFLNYGYTF,TGCGCCAGCACCCCGGGGGTCCCCCGGTTCCTTAACTATGGCTACACCTTC
TRBD1,-,TRBJ1-2,TRBV4-2,CASSQAQQGAAGGYTF,TGTGCCAGCAGCCAAGCCCAACAGGGGGCCGCGGGTGGCTACACCTTC
-,-,TRBJ2-1,TRBV7-2,CASSLGFDNEQFF,TGTGCCAGCAGCTTGGGCTTTGACAATGAGCAGTTCTTC
-,-,TRBJ2-5,TRBV6-2/TRBV6-3,CASSYILTGIEETQYF,TGTGCCAGCAGTTACATACTGACAGGAATTGAAGAGACCCAGTACTTC
TRBD1,-,TRBJ1-6,TRBV19,CASSKSGTGPKALSSYNSPLHF,TGTGCCAGTAGTAAAAGCGGGACAGGGCCAAAGGCCTTAAGCTCCTATAATTCACCCCTCCACTTT
TRBD1,few,TRBJ1-2,TRBV5-1,CASSTTGTRDGYTF,TGCGCCAGCAGCACGACAGGGACGAGAGACGGCTACACCTTC